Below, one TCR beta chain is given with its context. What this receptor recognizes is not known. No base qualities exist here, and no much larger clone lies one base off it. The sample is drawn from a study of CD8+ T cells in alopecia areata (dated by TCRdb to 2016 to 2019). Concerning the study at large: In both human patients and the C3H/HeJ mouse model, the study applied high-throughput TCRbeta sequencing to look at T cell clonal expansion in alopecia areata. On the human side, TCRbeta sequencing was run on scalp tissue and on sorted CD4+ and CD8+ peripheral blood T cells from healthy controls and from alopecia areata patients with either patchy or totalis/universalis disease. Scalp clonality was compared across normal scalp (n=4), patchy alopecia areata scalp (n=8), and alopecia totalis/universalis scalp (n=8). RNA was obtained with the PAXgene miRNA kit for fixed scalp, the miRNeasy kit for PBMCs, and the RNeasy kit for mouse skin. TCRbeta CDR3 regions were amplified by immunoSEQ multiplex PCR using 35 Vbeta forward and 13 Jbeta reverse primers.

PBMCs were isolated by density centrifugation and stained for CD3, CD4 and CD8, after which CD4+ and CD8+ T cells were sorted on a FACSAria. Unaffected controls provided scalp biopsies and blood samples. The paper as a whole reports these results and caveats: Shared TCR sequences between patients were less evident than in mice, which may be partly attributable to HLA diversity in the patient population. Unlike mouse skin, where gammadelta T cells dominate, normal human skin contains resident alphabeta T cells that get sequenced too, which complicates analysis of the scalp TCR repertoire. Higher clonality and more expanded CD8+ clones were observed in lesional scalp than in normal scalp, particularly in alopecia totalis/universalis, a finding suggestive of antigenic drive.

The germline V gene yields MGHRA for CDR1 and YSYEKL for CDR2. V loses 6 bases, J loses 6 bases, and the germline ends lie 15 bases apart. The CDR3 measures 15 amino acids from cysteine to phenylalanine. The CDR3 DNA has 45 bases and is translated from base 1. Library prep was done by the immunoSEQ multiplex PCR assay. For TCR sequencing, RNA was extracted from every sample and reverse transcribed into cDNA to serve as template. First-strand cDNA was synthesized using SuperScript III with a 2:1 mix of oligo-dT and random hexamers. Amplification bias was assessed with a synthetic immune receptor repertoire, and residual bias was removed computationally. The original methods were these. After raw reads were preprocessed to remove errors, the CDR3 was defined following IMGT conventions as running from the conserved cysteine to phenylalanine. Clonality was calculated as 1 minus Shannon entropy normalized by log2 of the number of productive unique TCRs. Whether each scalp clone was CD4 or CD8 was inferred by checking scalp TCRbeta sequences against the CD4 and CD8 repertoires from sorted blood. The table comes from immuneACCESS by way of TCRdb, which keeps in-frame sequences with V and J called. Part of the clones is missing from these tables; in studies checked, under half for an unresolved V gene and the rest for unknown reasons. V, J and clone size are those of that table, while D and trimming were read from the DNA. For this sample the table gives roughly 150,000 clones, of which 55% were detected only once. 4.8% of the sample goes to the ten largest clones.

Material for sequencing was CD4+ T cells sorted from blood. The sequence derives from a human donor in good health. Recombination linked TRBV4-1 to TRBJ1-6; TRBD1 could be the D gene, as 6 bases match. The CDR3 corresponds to CASSPQGSSNSPLHF. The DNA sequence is TGCGCCAGCAGTCCCCAGGGGTCCAGTAATTCACCCCTCCACTTT.